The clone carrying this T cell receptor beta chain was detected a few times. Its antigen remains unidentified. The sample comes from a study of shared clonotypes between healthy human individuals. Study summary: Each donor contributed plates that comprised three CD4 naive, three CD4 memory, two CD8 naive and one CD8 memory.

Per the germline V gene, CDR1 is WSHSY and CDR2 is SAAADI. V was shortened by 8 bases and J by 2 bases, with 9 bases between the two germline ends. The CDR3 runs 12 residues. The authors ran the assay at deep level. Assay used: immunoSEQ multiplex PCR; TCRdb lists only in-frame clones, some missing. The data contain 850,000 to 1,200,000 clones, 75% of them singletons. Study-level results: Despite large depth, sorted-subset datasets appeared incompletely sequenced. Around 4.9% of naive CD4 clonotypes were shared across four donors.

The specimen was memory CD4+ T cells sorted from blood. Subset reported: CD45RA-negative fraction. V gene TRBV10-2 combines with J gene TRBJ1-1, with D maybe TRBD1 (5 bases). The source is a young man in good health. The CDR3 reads CASLTANTEAFF. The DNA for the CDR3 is TGCGCCAGCCTGACAGCCAACACTGAAGCTTTCTTT.